The 2 T cell receptor beta chains below were found in one sample sequenced in a study of T cell responses to AZD1222 COVID-19 vaccine. The repertoire was sequenced with immunoSEQ multiplex PCR; TCRdb's copy has only in-frame clones and lacks some. The data hold some 130,000 clones, with approximately 88% observed a single time. Sequences were derived from peripheral blood, sampled on day 0 of AZD1222 vaccination. These receptors were obtained from an adult in good health.

The chain links TRBV6-5 to TRBJ1-2; 7 bases line up with TRBD1. Per the germline V gene, CDR1 is MNHEY and CDR2 is SVGAGI. CDR3 length equals 14 residues. V trimming: 5 bases; J trimming: 4 bases; junction bases outside the gene matches: 7. CDR3 in amino acids: CASSQTSGGYGYTF. The CDR3 DNA reads TGTGCCAGCAGTCAAACCTCAGGGGGCTATGGCTACACCTTC.

The chain is built from TRBV28 and TRBJ1-5, with 10 bases lining up with TRBD1. The ends lost 6 bases at V and 3 bases at J; junction bases unmatched: 8. Germline values: CDR1 MDHEN, CDR2 SYDVKM. The CDR3 covers 16 residues. The CDR3 loop is CASSNRDRGTNQPQHF. For the CDR3, the DNA is TGTGCCAGCAGCAATCGGGACAGGGGTACCAATCAGCCCCAGCATTTT.